This entry concerns a single T cell receptor beta chain. Its antigen remains unknown. This entry comes from a study of shared clonotypes between healthy human individuals. The V end lost 4 bases, the J end lost 3 bases, and 12 bases lay between the germline ends. The germline CDR1 and CDR2 sequences are MGHRA and YSYEKL. This CDR3 is 14 amino acids long. Study observations and caveats: Non-shared clonotypes displayed generation probabilities falling below those of clonotypes present in all four donors. Despite large depth, rarefaction showed incomplete sorted-subset sequencing. Only a few donors were included, so the genetic and exposure-history diversity represented was limited.

In the naive CD8 group, cells lacked CD45RO and were positively selected for CCR7, so terminally differentiated effector memory CD45RA+ cells were left out. Assay: immunoSEQ multiplex PCR; the TCRdb copy retains only in-frame clones and omits some. The data show millions of clones, just under 95% seen once. This TCR was sampled from a man between 18 and 35 years old in good health. This chain joins TRBV4-1 and TRBJ1-1; D unclear. The source material was naive CD8+ T cells sorted from blood. CDR3 DNA sequence: TGCGCCAGCAGCCCTAGTGTCCGCTACACTGAAGCTTTCTTT. This codes for CASSPSVRYTEAFF.